This T cell receptor (beta chain) comes out of a study of Ad26.COV2.S vaccination and SARS-CoV-2 variants (dated by TCRdb to 2020 to 2023). In the study overall: Vaccine-arm donors were drawn from COV1001, a multicentre, randomized, double-blind, placebo-controlled phase I-IIa trial of Ad26.COV2.S in healthy adults. Ad26.COV2.S was administered intramuscularly at 5 x 10^10 or 1 x 10^11 viral particles, either as a single shot or as two shots given 56 days apart. Sequencing of the TCRbeta repertoire served to evaluate the specificity and breadth of SARS-CoV-2-reactive T cell receptors following Ad26.COV2.S vaccination. A total of around 32 samples were included in the TCR-sequenced set, comprising some 20 Ad26.COV2.S vaccine recipients, 5 placebo recipients and 8 SARS-CoV-2 convalescent individuals. Trial participants were randomized into five groups of five, in which low-dose or high-dose Ad26.COV2.S was given once or twice, or placebo was given on both occasions. Investigators did not know the trial group allocation while performing experiments and assessing outcomes.

Of note for this clone: Its target antigen remains unknown. Qualities for individual bases were not recorded, and no much larger clone is one base off.

General findings and caveats noted by the study authors: Compared with placebo recipients, Ad26.COV2.S recipients showed higher spike-specific TCR breadth (P = 0.0014). After vaccination, spike-specific CD8+ and CD4+ T cell responses were reported to show substantial breadth. The study lacked the statistical power to compare responses across vaccine doses or regimens. Comparable non-spike TCR breadth was observed between vaccine and placebo recipients, consistent with only spike being contained in the vaccine. According to the authors, total T cell responses may have been underestimated by the TCR breadth and depth analyses.

The treatment or condition label, as the study defines it: 19 received Ad26.COV2.S at low or high dose, single or two shots; five or six received placebo; per-sample allocation not given. Repertoires of vaccine and placebo recipients were sequenced from samples collected on day 63 after the first injection. Cohort 1b enrolled roughly 25 adults aged 18-55 years at a single site in Boston, USA, between 29 July and 7 August 2020. As a vaccine, Ad26.COV2.S was a replication-incompetent adenovirus type 26 vector that expressed a prefusion-stabilized SARS-CoV-2 spike protein derived from the original Wuhan strain. The CDR3, from cysteine to phenylalanine, totals 14 residues. The retained sequence is limited to the CDR3, 42 bases, with the frame set at the first base. CDR1 LGHDT and CDR2 YNNKEL are derived from the germline V gene (reference sequence). Trimming removed 0 bases from V and 7 bases from J, leaving 12 bases between the germline ends.

TCRbeta CDR3 regions were sequenced with the immunoSEQ Assay. After extraction, genomic DNA underwent amplification by bias-controlled multiplex PCR, followed by high-throughput sequencing. The authors' pipeline ran thus. To quantify the absolute abundance of every unique TCRbeta CDR3 region, sequences were collapsed and filtered. T cell fraction was estimated by normalization of TCRbeta template counts to usable DNA, with usable DNA being measured through amplification of reference genes present in all nucleated cells. Repertoire TCRs were annotated as SARS-CoV-2-specific when V gene, CDR3 amino acid sequence and J gene were exactly matched to a known reactive TCR set. The reference SARS-CoV-2 TCR set was obtained from MIRA and was filtered for enrichment in COVID-19-positive ImmuneCODE repertoires, whereby public or cross-reactive TCRs were removed. Using the MIRA antigens, annotated TCRs were further analysed by specific ORF or by position within an ORF. Breadth was defined as annotated unique rearrangements over total unique productive rearrangements; depth was the summed frequency of those rearrangements. Two-sided Wilcoxon rank-sum tests were used to compare TCR breadth between groups. Drawn from immuneACCESS, this table holds only the in-frame rearrangements with V and J called that TCRdb kept. Clones are partly lost; checked studies trace under half to an unresolved V gene and leave the rest unexplained. That table gives V, J and clone size, and the DNA gave D and trimming. The sample table holds roughly 380,000 clones, of which around nine tenths were seen once. The top ten constitute more than 3% of the sample.

The sample consisted of peripheral blood, taken in a trial of Ad26.COV2.S vaccine versus placebo. This clonotype originated in a person aged 18-65 years who received the Ad26.COV2.S COVID-19 vaccine or a placebo. The V and J segments used are TRBV3-1 (or the pseudogene TRBV3-2) and TRBJ1-2; tentative D gene TRBD1, with 6 bases matching. This receptor carries the CDR3 CASSQDAGGRGYTF. In nucleotide form, the sequence is TGTGCCAGCAGCCAAGATGCGGGGGGCCGTGGCTACACCTTC.